Sequencing of this T cell receptor (beta chain) was carried out in a study of shared clonotypes between healthy human individuals. Study summary: Aged between 18 and 49, the donors were two women and three men.

On this clone itself: Its antigen is unidentified.

Study findings and constraints: The sampled material consisted only of blood, and tissue repertoires are likely to differ.

Profiled with immunoSEQ multiplex PCR; TCRdb holds only in-frame clones, not every one. The data hold under 600,000 clones, with nearly 80% observed a single time. The origin of this receptor is a woman in her thirties or forties in good health. Some clones in this sample may be carry-over from other donors' samples. The specimen was PBMCs.

Here the CDR3 reads CASSIGRAGTLEKLFF. The CDR3 nucleotides are TGTGCCAGTAGTATCGGGCGTGCCGGGACTCTTGAAAAACTGTTTTTT. The rearrangement links TRBV19 to TRBJ1-4, with a weak D call TRBD1 (5 bases). This CDR3 region has 16 residues. V was pared by 3 bases and J by 7 bases, with 18 bases between. Germline CDR1 is LNHDA and CDR2 is SQIVND (reference sequence).